This T cell receptor beta chain is drawn from a study of T cells of healthy individuals. MiXCR, applied by TCRdb to the 5' RACE reads, yields one record per CDR3 protein. The repertoire includes 63,000 or so distinct CDR3 sequences, 15% to 20% of them detected once, and about 4.3% sits in the top ten. The CDR3 is made up of 15 amino acids. Germline CDR1 and CDR2: DFQATT and SNEGSKA (reference sequence). Unmatched junction bases numbered 10, after V lost 5 bases and J lost 6 bases. There are a few counts of this clonotype. This sequence originates from a human donor in good health. V is TRBV20-1 and J is TRBJ2-1; 10 nucleotides agree with TRBD1. CDR3: CSAPFRDRGPNEQFF. In DNA, the CDR3 is TGCAGTGCTCCTTTCCGGGACAGGGGTCCCAATGAGCAGTTCTTC.